The 16 T cell receptor beta chains below were found in one sample sequenced in a study of blood T cell repertoires in COVID-19. The table came from immunoSEQ multiplex PCR; TCRdb's copy has only in-frame clones and leaves some out. This table holds about 170,000 clones, about 83% found once. The sample comprised peripheral blood. The source of these receptors is a woman in her sixties or seventies who had recovered from COVID-19.

V and J are TRBV28 and TRBJ1-1; no reliable D call. V was cut by 3 bases and J by 6 bases, with 5 bases left in between. There are 11 residues in the CDR3. Germline loops: CDR1 MDHEN, CDR2 SYDVKM. The CDR3 is CASSFLSEAFF. The DNA of the CDR3 is TGTGCCAGCAGTTTTCTTTCTGAAGCTTTCTTT.

The genes are TRBV7-8 and TRBJ1-2; D is undetermined. CDR1 and CDR2 (germline): SGHVS, FQNEAQ. V dropped 1 base and J dropped 3 bases, with 18 bases sitting between them. This CDR3 comprises 17 residues. The CDR3 reads CASSLVGRPWAHYGYTF. CDR3 DNA: TGTGCCAGCAGCTTAGTGGGTCGCCCCTGGGCGCACTATGGCTACACCTTC. The full variable domain, completed using reference TRBV7-8 and TRBJ1-2, is GAGVSQSPRYKVAKRGQDVALRCDPISGHVSLFWYQQALGQGPEFLTYFQNEAQLDKSGLPSDRFFAERPEGSVSTLKIQRTQQEDSAVYLCASSLVGRPWAHYGYTFGSGTRLTVV.

The chain recombines TRBV11-3 with TRBJ2-1, with D possibly being TRBD2 (6 bases). Trimming removed 1 base at V and 14 bases at J, with 12 bases between. Germline CDR1 reads SGHNT; CDR2 reads YENEEA. The CDR3 is 12 amino acids. The CDR3 DNA reads TGTGCCAGCAGCTTAGGGCTGGGCGGGGAGTTCTTC. This encodes CASSLGLGGEFF.

J is TRBJ2-5 and V is TRBV4-1; TRBD1 is a possible D gene (5 bases). In germline, CDR1 is MGHRA, CDR2 YSYEKL. Trimming took off 4 bases at V and 1 base at J, with 16 bases between the two ends. The length of the CDR3 is 16 residues. CDR3 bases: TGCGCCAGCAGCCGGGGAAGGCAGGGCGCCCAAGAGACCCAGTACTTC. It specifies CASSRGRQGAQETQYF.

The V and J genes are TRBV5-1 and TRBJ1-5; 7 positions agree with TRBD1. Germline CDR1 reads SGHRS; CDR2 reads YFSETQ. With V trimmed by 4 bases and J by 3 bases, 7 bases remained unmatched. The CDR3 sequence is 15 residues long. Written as DNA, the CDR3 is TGCGCCAGCAGCCCGGGGACAGCAGACAATCAGCCCCAGCATTTT. Translation: CASSPGTADNQPQHF. The whole variable domain, filled in from reference TRBV5-1 and TRBJ1-5, reads KAGVTQTPRYLIKTRGQQVTLSCSPISGHRSVSWYQQTPGQGLQFLFEYFSETQRNKGNFPGRFSGRQFSNSRSEMNVSTLELGDSALYLCASSPGTADNQPQHFGDGTRLSIL.

The V call is TRBV6-5, the J call TRBJ1-1; 7 bases match TRBD1. CDR1 is MNHEY and CDR2 is SVGAGI in the germline V gene. Germline trimming cut 5 bases from V and 4 bases from J; bases unmatched to any gene: 10. CDR3 length: 15 amino acids. As DNA, the CDR3 is TGTGCCAGCAGTCCCCGACAGGGACGGCCCACTGAAGCTTTCTTT. This sequence encodes CASSPRQGRPTEAFF.

The chain uses TRBV3-1 (or the pseudogene TRBV3-2) and TRBJ1-1; D might be TRBD1 (5 bases). CDR1 is LGHDT and CDR2 is YNNKEL in the germline V gene (reference sequence). Deletions cut 0 bases from V and 9 bases from J, with 14 bases between. The CDR3 loop spans 14 amino acids. The CDR3 DNA sequence: TGTGCCAGCAGCCAAGATCTTGGCAGGGTGAAAGCTTTCTTT. Translated, it gives CASSQDLGRVKAFF.

The chain is built from TRBV5-4 and TRBJ2-5; weak D call: TRBD2 (6 bases). Germline V gene sequence: CDR1 SGHNT, CDR2 YYREEE (reference sequence). Between the trimmed V and J ends, which lost 2 bases and 5 bases, there was a span of 13 bases. The CDR3 runs to 14 residues. The CDR3: CASSFPLAGETQYF. CDR3 nucleotide sequence: TGTGCCAGCAGCTTCCCACTAGCTGGTGAGACCCAGTACTTC.

The rearrangement uses TRBV6-6 and TRBJ2-7; the match to TRBD1 covers 9 bases. Germline V lookup: CDR1 MNHNY, CDR2 SVGAGI (reference sequence). The J segment lost 4 bases and the V segment lost 6 bases, leaving 7 bases of the junction unmatched. This CDR3 has 14 amino acids. This CDR3 reads CASSPGTGRYEQYF. The CDR3 bases are TGTGCCAGCAGCCCCGGGACAGGGAGGTACGAGCAGTACTTC.

CDR3: CASSYGLEGYTF. In DNA, the CDR3 is TGTGCCAGCAGTTACGGTCTAGAGGGCTACACCTTC. The rearrangement joins TRBV6-2 or TRBV6-3 to TRBJ1-2; no clear D gene. The ends were cut back, 2 bases at V and 8 bases at J, with 9 bases in the middle. The CDR3 has 12 amino acids. From germline, CDR1 is MNHEY and CDR2 SVGEGT.

This clone appeared a single time. The V and J genes are TRBV9 and TRBJ1-1; D not certain. Trimming shortened V by 0 bases and J by 3 bases, and 6 bases separated the two germline ends. Looked up from germline, CDR1 is SGDLS and CDR2 is YYNGEE. The CDR3 loop spans 13 amino acids. The CDR3 DNA sequence: TGTGCCAGCAGCGTAGGGAGTCACACTGAAGCTTTCTTT. This translates into CASSVGSHTEAFF.

The genes are TRBV19 and TRBJ1-2; tentative D call: TRBD1 (5 bases). The CDR3 runs 15 residues. V was clipped by 7 bases and J by 4 bases, with 19 bases between them. Looked up from germline, CDR1 is LNHDA and CDR2 is SQIVND (reference sequence). The CDR3 region has the DNA TGTGCCAGTACCGGCACGAATACAGGAACCTATGGCTACACCTTC. Encoded protein: CASTGTNTGTYGYTF.

In this sample, this clone turned up once. The J gene is TRBJ1-2, the V gene TRBV19, with D maybe TRBD1 (5 bases). The V gene lost 5 bases and the J gene lost 6 bases, with 13 bases spanning the gap. The CDR3 has 13 amino acids. The germline gives CDR1 LNHDA, CDR2 SQIVND (reference sequence). The CDR3 loop reads CASSSRTYDGYTF. CDR3 DNA sequence: TGTGCCAGTAGTTCACGGACATACGATGGCTACACCTTC.

V usage is TRBV6-5 and J usage is TRBJ2-7; tentatively, D is TRBD2 (6 bases). In germline, CDR1 is MNHEY, CDR2 SVGAGI. V gave up 5 bases and J gave up 4 bases, with 12 bases separating them. CDR3 length: 13 residues. The CDR3 protein is CASSTGRGYEQYF. The CDR3, as DNA: TGTGCCAGCAGTACAGGCCGGGGGTACGAGCAGTACTTC.

The chain couples TRBV2 to TRBJ1-6, with D possibly TRBD1 on 5 matching bases. CDR1 SNHLY and CDR2 FYNNEI come from the germline V gene. CDR3 length: 15 residues. Trimming took off 2 bases at V and 13 bases at J, with 18 bases between the two ends. The CDR3 DNA reads TGTGCCAGCAGTGAAAGCGGGGCTGGGTTCACTCCCCTCCACTTT. This codes for CASSESGAGFTPLHF.

This clone came up a few times. The chain couples TRBV27 to TRBJ2-7; D might be TRBD1 (5 bases). The V end lost 6 bases, the J end lost 1 base, and 10 bases lay between the germline ends. The CDR3 length is 13 residues. Per germline, CDR1 MNHEY and CDR2 SMNVEV (reference sequence). The CDR3 is CASSPTASYEQYF. DNA of the CDR3: TGTGCCAGCAGCCCGACAGCTTCCTACGAGCAGTACTTC.